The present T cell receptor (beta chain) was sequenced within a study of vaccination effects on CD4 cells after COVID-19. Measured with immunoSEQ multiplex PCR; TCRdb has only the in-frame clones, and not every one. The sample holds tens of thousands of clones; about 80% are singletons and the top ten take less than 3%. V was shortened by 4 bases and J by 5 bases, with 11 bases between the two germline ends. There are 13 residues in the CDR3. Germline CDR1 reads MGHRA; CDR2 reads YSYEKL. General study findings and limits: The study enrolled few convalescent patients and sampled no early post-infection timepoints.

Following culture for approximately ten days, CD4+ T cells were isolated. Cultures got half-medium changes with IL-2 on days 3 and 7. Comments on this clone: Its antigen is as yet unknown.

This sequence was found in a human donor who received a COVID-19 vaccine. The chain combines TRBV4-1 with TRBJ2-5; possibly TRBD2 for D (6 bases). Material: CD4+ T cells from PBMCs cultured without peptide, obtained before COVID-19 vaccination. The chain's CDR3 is CASSLAARETQYF. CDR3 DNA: TGCGCCAGCAGCCTAGCGGCCAGGGAGACCCAGTACTTC.